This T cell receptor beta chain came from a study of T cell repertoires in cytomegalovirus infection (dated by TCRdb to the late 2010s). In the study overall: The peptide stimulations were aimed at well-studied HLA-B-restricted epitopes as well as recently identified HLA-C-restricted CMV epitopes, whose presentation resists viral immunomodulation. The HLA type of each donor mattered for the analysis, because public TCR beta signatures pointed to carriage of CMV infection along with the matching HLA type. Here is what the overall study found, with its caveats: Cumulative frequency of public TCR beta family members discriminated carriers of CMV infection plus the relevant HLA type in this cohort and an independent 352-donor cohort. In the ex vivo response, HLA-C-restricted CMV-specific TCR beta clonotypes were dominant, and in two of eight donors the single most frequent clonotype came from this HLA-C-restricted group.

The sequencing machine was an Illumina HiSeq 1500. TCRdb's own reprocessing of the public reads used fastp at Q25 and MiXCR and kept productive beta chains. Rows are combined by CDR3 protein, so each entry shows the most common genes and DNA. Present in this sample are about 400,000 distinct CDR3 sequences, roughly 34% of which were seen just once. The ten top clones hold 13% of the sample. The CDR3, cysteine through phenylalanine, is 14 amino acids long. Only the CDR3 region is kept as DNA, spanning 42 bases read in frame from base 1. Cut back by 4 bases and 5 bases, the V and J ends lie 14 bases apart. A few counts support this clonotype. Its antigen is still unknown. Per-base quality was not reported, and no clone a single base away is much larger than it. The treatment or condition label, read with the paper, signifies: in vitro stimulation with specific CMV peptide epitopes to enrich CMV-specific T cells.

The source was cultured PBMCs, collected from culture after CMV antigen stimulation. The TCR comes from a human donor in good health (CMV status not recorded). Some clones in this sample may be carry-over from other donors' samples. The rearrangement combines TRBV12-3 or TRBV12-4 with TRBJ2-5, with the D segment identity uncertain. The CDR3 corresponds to CASSSLLSLETQYF. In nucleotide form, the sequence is TGTGCCAGCAGTTCCCTCCTATCCCTGGAGACCCAGTACTTC.